Here is one T cell receptor beta chain with its context. Participants were placed into cohorts based on the clinical history they reported. Profiling relied on immunoSEQ multiplex PCR, and the TCRdb table lists in-frame clones only, not all of them. This table holds 280,000 or so clones, around 88% found once. These data originate in a study of blood T cell repertoires in COVID-19. Germline V lookup: CDR1 SGHAT, CDR2 FQNNGV. V dropped 2 bases and J dropped 7 bases, with 11 bases sitting between them. The CDR3 is made up of 14 amino acids. This rearrangement joins TRBV11-2 to TRBJ1-4, with D possibly TRBD1 on 6 matching bases. The sequence was collected from a woman between 40 and 50 years old who had recovered from COVID-19. Sequencing input: PBMCs or T cells enriched from blood (not recorded which). CDR3 loop: CASSLLVGGEKLFF. CDR3 DNA: TGTGCCAGCAGCTTACTAGTAGGGGGTGAAAAACTGTTTTTT.